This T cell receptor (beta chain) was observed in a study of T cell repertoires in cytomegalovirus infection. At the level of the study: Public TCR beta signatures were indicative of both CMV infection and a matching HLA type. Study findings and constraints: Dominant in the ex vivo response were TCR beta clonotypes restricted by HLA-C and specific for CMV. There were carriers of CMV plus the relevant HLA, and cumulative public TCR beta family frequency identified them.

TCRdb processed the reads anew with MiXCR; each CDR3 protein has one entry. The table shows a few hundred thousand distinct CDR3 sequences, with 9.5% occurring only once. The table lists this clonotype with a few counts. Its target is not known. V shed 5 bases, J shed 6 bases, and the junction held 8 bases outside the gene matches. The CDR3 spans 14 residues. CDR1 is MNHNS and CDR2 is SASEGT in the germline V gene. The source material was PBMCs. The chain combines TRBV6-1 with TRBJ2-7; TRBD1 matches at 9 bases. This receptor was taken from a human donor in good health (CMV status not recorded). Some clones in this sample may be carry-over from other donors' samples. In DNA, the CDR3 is TGTGCCAGCAGTACGGGGACAGGGATCTCCGAGCAGTACTTC. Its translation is CASSTGTGISEQYF.